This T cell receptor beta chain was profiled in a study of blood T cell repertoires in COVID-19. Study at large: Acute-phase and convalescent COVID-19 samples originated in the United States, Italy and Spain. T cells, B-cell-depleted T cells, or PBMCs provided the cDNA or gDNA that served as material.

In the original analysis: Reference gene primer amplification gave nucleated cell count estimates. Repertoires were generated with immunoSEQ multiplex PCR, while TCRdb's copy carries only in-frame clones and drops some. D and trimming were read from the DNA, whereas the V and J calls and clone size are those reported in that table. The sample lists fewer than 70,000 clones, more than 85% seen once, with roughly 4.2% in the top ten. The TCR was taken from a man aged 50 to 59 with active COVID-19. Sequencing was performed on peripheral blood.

In DNA form, the CDR3 reads TGTGCCAGCAGCTTAGGAGGGACTAGCGCGCAAGAGACCCAGTACTTC. It yields the protein CASSLGGTSAQETQYF. The chain combines TRBV11-3 with TRBJ2-5; TRBD2 matches 10 bases. Germline loops: CDR1 SGHNT, CDR2 YENEEA. This CDR3 contains 16 residues. V shed 1 base and J 2 bases; nucleotides not matched to a gene: 4.